This T cell receptor (beta chain) was recovered during a study of OX40 agonist ivuxolimab in advanced cancers. Study-wide context: The study treated patients with ivuxolimab, an agonistic anti-OX40 (CD134) antibody.

The CDR3 is 14 amino acids. CDR1 is SNHLY and CDR2 is FYNNEI in the germline V gene. V shed 2 bases and J 2 bases; nucleotides not matched to a gene: 1. Libraries were prepared by immunoSEQ multiplex PCR; TCRdb keeps only in-frame clonotypes and omits some of them. The sample consists of roughly 62,000 clones, around 83% of them appearing once. The genes are TRBV2 and TRBJ2-5; 8 nucleotides agree with TRBD1. This sample comprised CD4+ or CD8+ T cells sorted from blood, obtained in a trial of the OX40 agonist ivuxolimab. The receptor was isolated from an adult with an advanced solid tumor such as melanoma, head and neck, liver or kidney cancer. CDR3 in amino acids: CASSEWDRQETQYF. CDR3 bases: TGTGCCAGCAGTGAATGGGACAGGCAAGAGACCCAGTACTTC.